This entry is about one T cell receptor beta chain. Its specificity is not known. This CDR3 has 14 residues. The V gene lost 3 bases and the J gene lost 3 bases, with 12 bases spanning the gap. TCRdb reprocessed the 5' RACE reads via MiXCR and lists one record per CDR3 protein. Here the sample spans hundreds of thousands of distinct CDR3 sequences, 9% to 15% being singletons. This sample is part of a study of T cells after yellow fever vaccination. Overall study results and limits: By day 5 rather than day 15, the secondary response had peaked, though it was weaker. Most clones from primary vaccination resurfaced after the booster (around 97% CD4, approximately 87% CD8).

The rearrangement uses TRBV12-3 or TRBV12-4 and TRBJ2-7; tentative D call: TRBD1 (5 bases). This TCR came from a man aged 25 to 40 who received the YFV17D yellow fever vaccine. Sequencing was performed on PBMCs, taken on the day of the yellow fever booster vaccination. The CDR3 here is CASSFAGSNYEQYF. Here the CDR3 DNA reads TGTGCCAGCAGTTTTGCAGGGTCGAACTACGAGCAGTACTTC.